What follows are 14 T cell receptor beta chains derived from one specimen sequenced in a study of T cell responses to AZD1222 COVID-19 vaccine. Libraries were prepared by immunoSEQ multiplex PCR; TCRdb keeps only in-frame clonotypes and omits some of them. Among approximately 120,000 clones listed, roughly nine tenths were seen once. The source was peripheral blood, collected on day 0 of AZD1222 vaccination. These receptors all stem from an adult in good health.

This rearrangement joins TRBV5-6 to TRBJ1-5; no reliable D call. Trimming left V 5 bases short and J 4 bases short, with 10 bases between. Germline V gene sequence: CDR1 SGHDT, CDR2 YYEEEE. The CDR3 totals 13 residues. CDR3 loop: CASSNSANQPQHF. In DNA form, the CDR3 reads TGTGCCAGCAGTAACAGCGCAAATCAGCCCCAGCATTTT.

The chain uses TRBV6-6 and TRBJ1-4; D unresolved. The CDR3 extends over 12 amino acids. The V end lost 8 bases, the J end lost 12 bases, and 16 bases lay between the germline ends. The germline gives CDR1 MNHNY, CDR2 SVGAGI (reference sequence). CDR3 coding DNA: TGTGCCAGCGCTACCCCGGAAAGGGAACTGTTTTTT. Translating gives CASATPERELFF.

The CDR3 bases are TGTGCCACCAGTGGGCCGGGGGGAGAGACCCAGTACTTC. Protein product: CATSGPGGETQYF. The chain has TRBV24-1 and TRBJ2-5; TRBD2 agrees at 7 bases. The junction had 3 bases not matched to a gene; V was cut back by 5 bases and J by 4 bases. CDR3 length: 13 residues. From germline, CDR1 is KGHDR and CDR2 SFDVKD.

The chain couples TRBV27 to TRBJ2-1; 11 bases are shared with TRBD2. V was pared by 4 bases and J by 9 bases, with 8 bases of the junction left unmatched. In germline, CDR1 is MNHEY, CDR2 SMNVEV (reference sequence). The CDR3 sequence is 15 residues long. The CDR3 spells CASSSLAGGASEQFF. The CDR3, as DNA: TGTGCCAGCAGTTCTTTAGCGGGGGGGGCTTCTGAGCAGTTCTTC.

V is TRBV3-1 (or the pseudogene TRBV3-2) and J is TRBJ1-4, with D unclear. Per the germline V gene, CDR1 is LGHDT and CDR2 is YNNKEL (reference sequence). The germline V and J ends were trimmed by 4 bases and 3 bases, with 15 bases remaining between them. The CDR3 extends over 16 amino acids. The CDR3 protein is CASSLLAPGSNEKLFF. CDR3 sequence (DNA): TGTGCCAGCAGCCTACTCGCCCCGGGCTCTAATGAAAAACTGTTTTTT.

The chain recombines TRBV3-1 (or the pseudogene TRBV3-2) with TRBJ1-2; TRBD1 agrees at 8 bases. Trimming at V came to 4 bases and at J to 7 bases, leaving 5 bases not matched to a gene. The length of the CDR3 is 13 residues. Germline V gene data show CDR1 as LGHDT and CDR2 as YNNKEL (reference sequence). CDR3 residues: CASSPGQGSGYTF. The CDR3 nucleotides read TGTGCCAGCAGCCCCGGACAGGGAAGTGGCTACACCTTC.

The chain recombines TRBV7-9 with TRBJ1-6, with a possible D match to TRBD1 (5 bases). Germline V gene data show CDR1 as SEHNR and CDR2 as FQNEAQ (reference sequence). The CDR3 is made up of 12 amino acids. V was shortened by 2 bases and J by 15 bases, with 11 bases between the two germline ends. CDR3 DNA sequence: TGTGCCAGCAGCTTATCCCCCGGGGGCCTCCACTTT. Translating gives CASSLSPGGLHF.

The V gene is TRBV6-5, the J gene TRBJ1-1; no reliable D call. Germline CDR1 reads MNHEY; CDR2 reads SVGAGI. The CDR3 totals 13 residues. The germline V and J ends were trimmed by 7 bases and 6 bases, with 15 bases remaining between them. CDR3 sequence reads: CASTETGRSEAFF. The CDR3 nucleotides read TGTGCCAGCACCGAAACGGGGAGATCTGAAGCTTTCTTT.

The chain links TRBV5-1 to TRBJ2-7; D is unresolved. CDR1 and CDR2 from the germline V gene are SGHRS and YFSETQ. The CDR3 loop spans 11 amino acids. Trimming removed 5 bases at V and 4 bases at J, with 7 bases between. The CDR3 protein is CASSNEYEQYF. The CDR3 coding sequence is TGCGCCAGCAGTAACGAATACGAGCAGTACTTC.

CDR3 amino acids: CASSFYSGANVLTF. For the CDR3, the DNA is TGTGCCAGCAGCTTTTACTCTGGGGCCAACGTCCTGACTTTC. The chain joins TRBV7-9 to TRBJ2-6, with D uncertain. Trimming stripped 3 bases from V and 0 bases from J, with 3 bases between. This CDR3 is 14 amino acids long. The germline V gene has CDR1 SEHNR and CDR2 FQNEAQ (reference sequence).

This clone was seen once. The chain is built from TRBV18 and TRBJ1-6; D is unclear. The CDR3 sequence is 14 residues long. Trimming cost V 0 bases and J 9 bases, with 9 bases left between them. Germline CDR1 and CDR2: KGHSH and LQKENI. The CDR3 protein is CASSPPGGVSPLHF. In DNA, the CDR3 is TGTGCCAGCTCACCACCCGGCGGCGTTTCACCCCTCCACTTT.

V gene TRBV30 combines with J gene TRBJ1-1; 7 positions match TRBD1. V shed 2 bases and J 10 bases; nucleotides not matched to a gene: 10. There are 13 residues in the CDR3. Germline V gives CDR1 GTSNPN, CDR2 SVGIG (reference sequence). The CDR3 sequence is CAWSQDNRGRAFF. The CDR3 nucleotides read TGTGCCTGGAGTCAGGATAACAGGGGAAGAGCTTTCTTT.

V gene TRBV27 combines with J gene TRBJ1-2; 7 bases are a match to TRBD1. V was clipped by 5 bases and J by 6 bases; unmatched bases: 6. The CDR3 loop spans 13 amino acids. Germline V gene lookup returns CDR1 MNHEY and CDR2 SMNVEV (reference sequence). The DNA of the CDR3 is TGTGCCAGCAGTCCCGACGGACAGGATGGCTACACCTTC. Its translation is CASSPDGQDGYTF.

The rearrangement uses TRBV4-2 and TRBJ1-6; tentatively, D is TRBD1 (6 bases). With 4 bases removed from V and 7 bases from J, the gap between germline ends came to 17 bases. The CDR3 is 16 residues long. CDR1 and CDR2 from the germline V gene are LGHNA and YNFKEQ. The CDR3 nucleotides are TGTGCCAGCAGCCGGACGCGAGGGACACAGAATTCACCCCTCCACTTT. This sequence encodes CASSRTRGTQNSPLHF.